A selection of T cell receptor beta chains follows, all from one sample in a study of cytomegalovirus exposure and HLA in healthy donors. Clones were sequenced by immunoSEQ multiplex PCR, and TCRdb holds only the in-frame ones, with some missing. This sample has fewer than 200,000 clones, with 70% to 85% found just once. The sequenced material came from PBMCs. These receptors all stem from a woman between 35 and 50 years old in good health and CMV-seronegative. The CDR3 runs from the conserved cysteine through the conserved F or W. The D gene is left open where the match is weak. The size entry is marked missing in some rows and otherwise reads once, few, many or a size class.

len: 11; abundance: -; v_gene: TRBV5-8; d_gene: -; j_gene: TRBJ1-4; CDR3aa: CASSFGEKLFF; CDR3nt: TGTGCCAGCAGCTTCGGGGAAAAACTGTTTTTT
len: 13; abundance: -; v_gene: TRBV6-5; d_gene: -; j_gene: TRBJ2-1; CDR3aa: CASTPWGEEEQFF; CDR3nt: TGTGCCAGCACCCCTTGGGGAGAGGAGGAGCAGTTCTTC
len: 14; abundance: once; v_gene: TRBV6-4; d_gene: -; j_gene: TRBJ2-3; CDR3aa: CASSDRGWGDTQYF; CDR3nt: TGTGCCAGCAGTGACAGGGGGTGGGGAGATACGCAGTATTTT
len: 15; abundance: -; v_gene: TRBV5-4; d_gene: -; j_gene: TRBJ2-2; CDR3aa: CATHRRAGNTGELFF; CDR3nt: TGTGCCACCCACCGTCGGGCGGGTAACACCGGGGAGCTGTTTTTT
len: 15; abundance: -; v_gene: TRBV7-7; d_gene: -; j_gene: TRBJ2-2; CDR3aa: CASSLAPGSTGELFF; CDR3nt: TGTGCTAGCAGCTTAGCGCCCGGGAGCACCGGGGAGCTGTTTTTT
len: 15; abundance: -; v_gene: TRBV9; d_gene: TRBD2; j_gene: TRBJ2-1; CDR3aa: CASSGIAGAYNEQFF; CDR3nt: TGTGCCAGCAGCGGAATAGCGGGGGCCTACAATGAGCAGTTCTTC
len: 18; abundance: -; v_gene: TRBV28; d_gene: TRBD1; j_gene: TRBJ2-7; CDR3aa: CASSLIVGWGQGTYEQYF; CDR3nt: TGTGCCAGCAGTTTAATTGTGGGGTGGGGACAGGGCACCTACGAGCAGTACTTC
len: 10; abundance: -; v_gene: TRBV20-1; d_gene: -; j_gene: TRBJ1-6; CDR3aa: CSAGGSPLHF; CDR3nt: TGCAGTGCGGGGGGTTCACCCCTCCACTTT
len: 13; abundance: few; v_gene: TRBV6-4; d_gene: -; j_gene: TRBJ2-2; CDR3aa: CASSERVTGELFF; CDR3nt: TGTGCCAGCAGTGAGAGGGTCACCGGGGAGCTGTTTTTT
len: 13; abundance: few; v_gene: TRBV9; d_gene: -; j_gene: TRBJ1-5; CDR3aa: CASSPQGHQPQHF; CDR3nt: TGTGCCAGCAGCCCACAGGGACATCAGCCCCAGCATTTT
len: 13; abundance: once; v_gene: TRBV11-2; d_gene: -; j_gene: TRBJ2-4; CDR3aa: CAAHRSRRNIQYF; CDR3nt: TGTGCCGCCCATAGAAGCCGGAGGAACATTCAGTACTTC
len: 13; abundance: -; v_gene: TRBV5-1; d_gene: -; j_gene: TRBJ1-1; CDR3aa: CASSLAVNTEAFF; CDR3nt: TGCGCCAGCAGCTTGGCTGTGAACACTGAAGCTTTCTTT
len: 15; abundance: -; v_gene: TRBV5-4; d_gene: TRBD2; j_gene: TRBJ2-5; CDR3aa: CASSLGLADQETQYF; CDR3nt: TGTGCCAGCAGCTTGGGACTAGCGGACCAAGAGACCCAGTACTTC
len: 14; abundance: -; v_gene: TRBV30; d_gene: -; j_gene: TRBJ2-2; CDR3aa: CAWSRDFRTGELFF; CDR3nt: TGTGCCTGGAGCAGGGACTTCCGAACCGGGGAGCTGTTTTTT
len: 20; abundance: -; v_gene: TRBV11-3; d_gene: TRBD2; j_gene: TRBJ2-5; CDR3aa: CASSLFVGVAAGARKETQYF; CDR3nt: TGTGCCAGCAGCTTATTCGTCGGGGTTGCAGCGGGGGCTCGTAAGGAGACCCAGTACTTC
len: 15; abundance: -; v_gene: TRBV5-5; d_gene: -; j_gene: TRBJ1-1; CDR3aa: CASSLVPRGNTEAFF; CDR3nt: TGTGCCAGCAGCTTGGTCCCCCGCGGAAACACTGAAGCTTTCTTT
len: 13; abundance: -; v_gene: TRBV9; d_gene: -; j_gene: TRBJ1-6; CDR3aa: CASSPVSDSPLHF; CDR3nt: TGTGCCAGCAGCCCCGTCTCCGATTCACCCCTCCACTTT
len: 12; abundance: -; v_gene: TRBV29-1; d_gene: -; j_gene: TRBJ2-7; CDR3aa: CSAQAAGYKQYF; CDR3nt: TGCAGCGCTCAGGCGGCAGGGTACAAGCAGTACTTC
len: 18; abundance: -; v_gene: TRBV9; d_gene: -; j_gene: TRBJ2-6; CDR3aa: CASSVEGGPISGANVLTF; CDR3nt: TGTGCCAGCAGCGTAGAAGGGGGTCCAATCTCTGGGGCCAACGTCCTGACTTTC
len: 13; abundance: -; v_gene: TRBV28; d_gene: -; j_gene: TRBJ2-7; CDR3aa: CASSLTPTYEQYF; CDR3nt: TGTGCCAGCAGTCTGACTCCTACCTACGAGCAGTACTTC
len: 10; abundance: -; v_gene: TRBV7-3; d_gene: -; j_gene: TRBJ1-1; CDR3aa: CASQEGPTFF; CDR3nt: TGTGCCAGCCAGGAGGGTCCGACTTTCTTT
len: 14; abundance: -; v_gene: TRBV10-3; d_gene: -; j_gene: TRBJ1-5; CDR3aa: CAISGQAGNQPQHF; CDR3nt: TGTGCCATCAGTGGACAGGCGGGCAATCAGCCCCAGCATTTT
len: 17; abundance: -; v_gene: TRBV5-1; d_gene: -; j_gene: TRBJ1-1; CDR3aa: CASSLEGAGGAATEAFF; CDR3nt: TGCGCCAGCAGCTTGGAGGGAGCCGGGGGGGCCGCCACTGAAGCTTTCTTT
len: 17; abundance: -; v_gene: TRBV11-3; d_gene: TRBD2; j_gene: TRBJ2-1; CDR3aa: CASSSGLAGGIWDEQFF; CDR3nt: TGTGCCAGCAGTTCGGGACTAGCGGGGGGCATATGGGATGAGCAGTTCTTC
len: 13; abundance: few; v_gene: TRBV6-6; d_gene: -; j_gene: TRBJ1-1; CDR3aa: CASRTKGNTEAFF; CDR3nt: TGTGCCAGCCGGACTAAGGGAAACACTGAAGCTTTCTTT
len: 13; abundance: -; v_gene: TRBV7-2; d_gene: -; j_gene: TRBJ1-1; CDR3aa: CASSLNGVRGAFF; CDR3nt: TGTGCCAGCAGCTTAAACGGGGTACGAGGCGCTTTCTTT
len: 18; abundance: -; v_gene: TRBV5-4; d_gene: TRBD1; j_gene: TRBJ1-2; CDR3aa: CASSPPGQRAFLDYGYTF; CDR3nt: TGTGCCAGCAGCCCACCGGGACAGAGAGCCTTTTTAGACTATGGCTACACCTTC
len: 14; abundance: -; v_gene: TRBV5-1; d_gene: -; j_gene: TRBJ1-6; CDR3aa: CARGESSYNSPLHF; CDR3nt: TGCGCCAGGGGAGAAAGCTCCTATAATTCACCCCTCCACTTT
len: 15; abundance: few; v_gene: TRBV10-3; d_gene: -; j_gene: TRBJ1-5; CDR3aa: CAISGEGSNNQPQHF; CDR3nt: TGTGCCATCAGTGGGGAGGGGTCCAACAATCAGCCCCAGCATTTT
len: 17; abundance: -; v_gene: TRBV19; d_gene: TRBD1; j_gene: TRBJ2-4; CDR3aa: CASREPTYRGTKNIQYF; CDR3nt: TGTGCCAGTAGAGAACCCACCTACAGGGGAACCAAAAACATTCAGTACTTC
len: 16; abundance: -; v_gene: TRBV7-2; d_gene: TRBD1; j_gene: TRBJ1-5; CDR3aa: CASRPTGGRSNQPQHF; CDR3nt: TGTGCCAGCAGACCGACAGGGGGCAGGAGCAATCAGCCCCAGCATTTT
len: 15; abundance: once; v_gene: TRBV4-1; d_gene: TRBD1; j_gene: TRBJ2-7; CDR3aa: CASSQDRGRTYEQYF; CDR3nt: TGCGCCAGCAGCCAAGACAGGGGGCGTACCTACGAGCAGTACTTC
len: 16; abundance: -; v_gene: TRBV7-9; d_gene: TRBD1; j_gene: TRBJ1-3; CDR3aa: CASSSFSGGGGNTIYF; CDR3nt: TGTGCCAGCAGCTCCTTTTCAGGGGGTGGTGGAAACACCATATATTTT
len: 16; abundance: -; v_gene: TRBV4-1; d_gene: TRBD1; j_gene: TRBJ2-7; CDR3aa: CAGSQQTTTGTYEQYF; CDR3nt: TGCGCCGGCAGCCAACAAACCACGACAGGGACCTACGAGCAGTACTTC
len: 13; abundance: -; v_gene: TRBV10-1; d_gene: TRBD1; j_gene: TRBJ1-2; CDR3aa: CASSEGQGYGYTF; CDR3nt: TGCGCCAGCAGTGAGGGACAGGGCTATGGCTACACCTTC
len: 14; abundance: -; v_gene: TRBV19; d_gene: -; j_gene: TRBJ2-3; CDR3aa: CASSMGLPGDTQYF; CDR3nt: TGTGCCAGTAGTATGGGGCTGCCGGGCGATACGCAGTATTTT
len: 11; abundance: once; v_gene: TRBV27; d_gene: -; j_gene: TRBJ2-3; CDR3aa: CASSFADTQYF; CDR3nt: TGTGCCAGCAGTTTCGCAGATACGCAGTATTTT
len: 15; abundance: -; v_gene: TRBV30; d_gene: TRBD2; j_gene: TRBJ2-3; CDR3aa: CAWSSSGRLEDTQYF; CDR3nt: TGTGCCTGGAGTTCTAGCGGGAGGTTGGAAGATACGCAGTATTTT
len: 17; abundance: -; v_gene: TRBV2; d_gene: -; j_gene: TRBJ2-3; CDR3aa: CASSEAGAPLGRDTQYF; CDR3nt: TGTGCCAGCAGTGAAGCGGGGGCCCCCTTGGGTCGCGATACGCAGTATTTT
len: 13; abundance: -; v_gene: TRBV6-4; d_gene: TRBD1; j_gene: TRBJ1-1; CDR3aa: CASSAQGGSEAFF; CDR3nt: TGTGCCAGCAGCGCACAGGGGGGGTCTGAAGCTTTCTTT
len: 16; abundance: -; v_gene: TRBV13; d_gene: TRBD2; j_gene: TRBJ2-2; CDR3aa: CASSAPSGGGAGELFF; CDR3nt: TGTGCCAGCAGCGCCCCTAGCGGGGGCGGCGCCGGGGAGCTGTTTTTT
len: 14; abundance: -; v_gene: TRBV5-1; d_gene: -; j_gene: TRBJ1-5; CDR3aa: CASSLGRGGQPQHF; CDR3nt: TGCGCCAGCAGCTTGGGCCGGGGAGGACAGCCCCAGCATTTT
len: 14; abundance: -; v_gene: TRBV28; d_gene: -; j_gene: TRBJ1-5; CDR3aa: CASRSDSYNQPQHF; CDR3nt: TGTGCCAGCAGATCCGACAGTTACAATCAGCCCCAGCATTTT
len: 14; abundance: -; v_gene: TRBV7-9; d_gene: -; j_gene: TRBJ1-5; CDR3aa: CASSLVGANQPQHF; CDR3nt: TGTGCCAGCAGCTTAGTTGGGGCCAATCAGCCCCAGCATTTT
len: 12; abundance: -; v_gene: TRBV28; d_gene: -; j_gene: TRBJ2-3; CDR3aa: CAHGASTDTQYF; CDR3nt: TGTGCCCACGGAGCTAGCACAGATACGCAGTATTTT
len: 11; abundance: -; v_gene: TRBV28; d_gene: -; j_gene: TRBJ2-7; CDR3aa: CASSQGCEQYF; CDR3nt: TGTGCCAGCAGCCAGGGTTGTGAGCAGTACTTC
len: 11; abundance: -; v_gene: TRBV6-1; d_gene: -; j_gene: TRBJ1-4; CDR3aa: CASLGEGKLFF; CDR3nt: TGTGCCAGCTTGGGGGAGGGAAAACTGTTTTTT
len: 11; abundance: -; v_gene: TRBV6-6; d_gene: -; j_gene: TRBJ1-5; CDR3aa: CASSPGQPQHF; CDR3nt: TGTGCCAGCAGTCCCGGTCAGCCCCAGCATTTT
len: 13; abundance: -; v_gene: TRBV18; d_gene: -; j_gene: TRBJ2-7; CDR3aa: CASSPPDTYEQYF; CDR3nt: TGTGCCAGCTCACCACCAGACACCTACGAGCAGTACTTC
len: 14; abundance: -; v_gene: TRBV5-8; d_gene: TRBD1; j_gene: TRBJ1-2; CDR3aa: CASSLDRGVHGHTF; CDR3nt: TGTGCCAGCAGCCTAGACAGGGGGGTCCATGGCCACACCTTC
len: 14; abundance: few; v_gene: TRBV10-1; d_gene: -; j_gene: TRBJ1-2; CDR3aa: CASSERPGNYGYTF; CDR3nt: TGCGCCAGCAGTGAGCGGCCGGGGAACTATGGCTACACCTTC
len: 12; abundance: -; v_gene: TRBV5-4; d_gene: TRBD2; j_gene: TRBJ2-7; CDR3aa: CASSQVAGEQYF; CDR3nt: TGTGCCAGCAGCCAAGTAGCGGGGGAGCAGTACTTC
len: 17; abundance: few; v_gene: TRBV7-8; d_gene: TRBD2; j_gene: TRBJ2-1; CDR3aa: CASSLSPGSGMGNEQFF; CDR3nt: TGTGCCAGCAGCCTATCTCCGGGTAGCGGGATGGGAAATGAGCAGTTCTTC